The rows below give T cell receptor beta chains drawn from one sample of a study of shared clonotypes between healthy human individuals. This table comes from immunoSEQ multiplex PCR, and its TCRdb copy is limited to in-frame clones, with some not included. The data hold about 990,000 clones, with 75% to 85% observed a single time. Sequencing used memory CD4+ T cells from PBMCs. These receptor sequences come from a man younger than 35 in good health. Some clones in this sample may be carry-over from other donors' samples. CDR3s include the opening cysteine and the closing phenylalanine or tryptophan. The D gene is left open where the match is weak. Some rows mark clone size as missing; the rest say once, few, many or name a class of expanded clone.

CDR3: CASSPWGARGNTIYF; DNA: TGTGCCAGCAGTCCATGGGGGGCTAGAGGAAACACCATATATTTT; J: TRBJ1-3; D: -; size: few; V: TRBV28
CDR3: CASSPPGSGETQYF; DNA: TGTGCCAGCAGCCCCCCCGGGAGTGGCGAGACCCAGTACTTC; J: TRBJ2-5; D: -; size: -; V: TRBV11-2
CDR3: CASSPQTGGAHGIYF; DNA: TGTGCCAGCAGCCCCCAGACAGGGGGCGCGCACGGCATATATTTT; J: TRBJ1-3; D: TRBD1; size: -; V: TRBV7-2
CDR3: CASSYPDRGDTQYF; DNA: TGTGCCAGCAGTTACCCGGACAGGGGAGATACGCAGTATTTT; J: TRBJ2-3; D: TRBD1; size: few; V: TRBV6-6
CDR3: CASRPTVRGTDTQYF; DNA: TGTGCCAGCCGACCAACCGTCCGGGGCACAGATACGCAGTATTTT; J: TRBJ2-3; D: -; size: -; V: TRBV7-3
CDR3: CSVRGTAQETQYF; DNA: TGCAGCGTAAGGGGGACAGCACAAGAGACCCAGTACTTC; J: TRBJ2-5; D: TRBD1; size: -; V: TRBV29-1
CDR3: CASGLNDQPQHF; DNA: TGTGCTAGTGGTTTGAACGATCAGCCCCAGCATTTT; J: TRBJ1-5; D: -; size: few; V: TRBV12-5
CDR3: CASRTDHSTDTQYF; DNA: TGTGCCAGCAGAACCGACCACAGCACAGATACGCAGTATTTT; J: TRBJ2-3; D: -; size: -; V: TRBV2
CDR3: CSVGVGQGGGYTF; DNA: TGCAGCGTTGGGGTTGGACAGGGTGGTGGCTACACCTTC; J: TRBJ1-2; D: TRBD1; size: -; V: TRBV29-1
CDR3: CASSLGAGPQHF; DNA: TGCGCCAGCAGCTTGGGTGCGGGGCCCCAGCATTTT; J: TRBJ1-5; D: -; size: -; V: TRBV5-1
CDR3: CASSQRTGHSYEQYF; DNA: TGCGCCAGCAGTCAAAGGACAGGGCACTCCTACGAGCAGTACTTC; J: TRBJ2-7; D: TRBD1; size: -; V: TRBV23-1
CDR3: CAISEEGGRAFF; DNA: TGTGCCATCAGCGAAGAGGGGGGGCGAGCTTTCTTT; J: TRBJ1-1; D: -; size: -; V: TRBV10-3
CDR3: CSAGTEETQYF; DNA: TGCAGTGCTGGGACAGAAGAGACCCAGTACTTC; J: TRBJ2-5; D: TRBD1; size: many; V: TRBV20-1
CDR3: CAWGNGGIIDEQYF; DNA: TGTGCCTGGGGGAACGGGGGGATTATCGACGAGCAGTACTTC; J: TRBJ2-7; D: TRBD2; size: once; V: TRBV30
CDR3: CASSQDGSVFYGYTF; DNA: TGTGCCAGCAGCCAAGATGGTTCGGTTTTCTATGGCTACACCTTC; J: TRBJ1-2; D: -; size: few; V: TRBV14
CDR3: CASTPGARANVLTF; DNA: TGTGCCAGCACCCCAGGGGCTCGGGCCAACGTCCTGACTTTC; J: TRBJ2-6; D: -; size: -; V: TRBV28
CDR3: CASSARSQGLLNTEAFF; DNA: TGTGCCAGCAGCGCCCGATCACAGGGCCTCCTGAACACTGAAGCTTTCTTT; J: TRBJ1-1; D: -; size: few; V: TRBV9
CDR3: CASSAGTSANEQFF; DNA: TGTGCCAGCAGTGCCGGGACTAGCGCCAATGAGCAGTTCTTC; J: TRBJ2-1; D: TRBD2; size: few; V: TRBV28
CDR3: CASSLDSAQETQYF; DNA: TGCGCCAGCAGCTTGGATAGCGCCCAAGAGACCCAGTACTTC; J: TRBJ2-5; D: -; size: -; V: TRBV5-1
CDR3: CASSLVTGGSTDTQYF; DNA: TGTGCCAGCAGCTTAGTAACAGGGGGCAGCACAGATACGCAGTATTTT; J: TRBJ2-3; D: TRBD1; size: -; V: TRBV7-8
CDR3: CASRQGTGQLDTEAFF; DNA: TGTGCCAGCAGACAGGGTACGGGACAATTAGACACTGAAGCTTTCTTT; J: TRBJ1-1; D: -; size: -; V: TRBV6-6
CDR3: CASSQDASVGSDTQYF; DNA: TGCGCCAGCAGCCAAGATGCTAGTGTTGGCTCAGATACGCAGTATTTT; J: TRBJ2-3; D: -; size: few; V: TRBV4-3
CDR3: CASSLPTGELFF; DNA: TGTGCCAGCAGCTTGCCCACCGGGGAGCTGTTTTTT; J: TRBJ2-2; D: -; size: -; V: TRBV5-4
CDR3: CASSIIPGGNTEAFF; DNA: TGTGCCAGTAGTATCATACCAGGGGGGAACACTGAAGCTTTCTTT; J: TRBJ1-1; D: TRBD1; size: -; V: TRBV19
CDR3: CASSLGGDGNQPQHF; DNA: TGCGCCAGCAGCTTGGGAGGGGACGGCAATCAGCCCCAGCATTTT; J: TRBJ1-5; D: -; size: -; V: TRBV5-1
CDR3: CASSQDTWLNTEAFF; DNA: TGTGCCAGCAGCCAAGATACTTGGTTGAACACTGAAGCTTTCTTT; J: TRBJ1-1; D: -; size: -; V: TRBV4-2
CDR3: CSVDGQGRILNTEAFF; DNA: TGCAGCGTTGACGGACAGGGGAGAATCTTGAACACTGAAGCTTTCTTT; J: TRBJ1-1; D: TRBD1; size: few; V: TRBV29-1
CDR3: CASSRSVTSGTPYEQYF; DNA: TGTGCCAGCAGCCGGTCGGTGACTAGCGGAACACCCTACGAGCAGTACTTC; J: TRBJ2-7; D: TRBD2; size: -; V: TRBV11-2
CDR3: CASSPSAGTGDTEAFF; DNA: TGTGCCAGCAGCCCCTCCGCCGGGACAGGGGATACTGAAGCTTTCTTT; J: TRBJ1-1; D: TRBD1; size: -; V: TRBV7-9
CDR3: CASSHAGRLNTEAFF; DNA: TGTGCCAGCAGCCACGCGGGGCGATTGAACACTGAAGCTTTCTTT; J: TRBJ1-1; D: -; size: -; V: TRBV11-2
CDR3: CASKGGVHYGYTF; DNA: TGTGCCAGCAAAGGTGGGGTCCACTATGGCTACACCTTC; J: TRBJ1-2; D: -; size: -; V: TRBV2
CDR3: CASSPYGAPGTEAFF; DNA: TGCGCCAGCAGCCCATATGGCGCCCCGGGCACTGAAGCTTTCTTT; J: TRBJ1-1; D: -; size: -; V: TRBV5-1
CDR3: CALKGSGANYGYTF; DNA: TGTGCCCTTAAAGGTTCAGGGGCTAACTATGGCTACACCTTC; J: TRBJ1-2; D: -; size: -; V: TRBV28
CDR3: CASLGKGLFF; DNA: TGTGCCTCACTGGGGAAGGGACTGTTTTTT; J: TRBJ1-4; D: -; size: -; V: TRBV2
CDR3: CASTGTRLGGELFF; DNA: TGTGCCAGCACAGGGACTAGATTAGGCGGGGAGCTGTTTTTT; J: TRBJ2-2; D: TRBD2; size: few; V: TRBV28
CDR3: CASSATGTFSYEQYF; DNA: TGTGCCAGCAGCGCCACTGGGACTTTCTCCTACGAGCAGTACTTC; J: TRBJ2-7; D: -; size: -; V: TRBV28
CDR3: CSILLADSSYEQYF; DNA: TGCAGCATATTACTAGCGGACAGCTCCTACGAGCAGTACTTC; J: TRBJ2-7; D: TRBD2; size: -; V: TRBV29-1
CDR3: CASSQSGGAKNIQYF; DNA: TGCGCCAGCAGCCAAAGCGGGGGGGCCAAAAACATTCAGTACTTC; J: TRBJ2-4; D: TRBD2; size: -; V: TRBV4-3
CDR3: CASSPLFSGAAGELFF; DNA: TGTGCCAGCAGCCCACTATTTAGCGGGGCGGCCGGGGAGCTGTTTTTT; J: TRBJ2-2; D: TRBD2; size: few; V: TRBV14
CDR3: CASSPRAPDTQYF; DNA: TGTGCCAGCAGCCCGAGGGCTCCAGATACGCAGTATTTT; J: TRBJ2-3; D: -; size: -; V: TRBV9